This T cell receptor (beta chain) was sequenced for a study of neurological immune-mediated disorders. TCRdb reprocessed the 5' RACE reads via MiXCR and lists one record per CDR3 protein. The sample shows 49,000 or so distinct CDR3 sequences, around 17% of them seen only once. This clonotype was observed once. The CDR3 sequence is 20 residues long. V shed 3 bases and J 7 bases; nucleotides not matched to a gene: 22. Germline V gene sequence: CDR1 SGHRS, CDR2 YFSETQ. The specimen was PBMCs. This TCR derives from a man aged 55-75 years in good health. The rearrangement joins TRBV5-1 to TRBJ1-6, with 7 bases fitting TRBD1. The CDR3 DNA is TGCGCCAGCAGCTCAAGGACACCAGGCCCCGGGACAGCGGGAAATTCACCCCTCCACTTT. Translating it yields CASSSRTPGPGTAGNSPLHF.